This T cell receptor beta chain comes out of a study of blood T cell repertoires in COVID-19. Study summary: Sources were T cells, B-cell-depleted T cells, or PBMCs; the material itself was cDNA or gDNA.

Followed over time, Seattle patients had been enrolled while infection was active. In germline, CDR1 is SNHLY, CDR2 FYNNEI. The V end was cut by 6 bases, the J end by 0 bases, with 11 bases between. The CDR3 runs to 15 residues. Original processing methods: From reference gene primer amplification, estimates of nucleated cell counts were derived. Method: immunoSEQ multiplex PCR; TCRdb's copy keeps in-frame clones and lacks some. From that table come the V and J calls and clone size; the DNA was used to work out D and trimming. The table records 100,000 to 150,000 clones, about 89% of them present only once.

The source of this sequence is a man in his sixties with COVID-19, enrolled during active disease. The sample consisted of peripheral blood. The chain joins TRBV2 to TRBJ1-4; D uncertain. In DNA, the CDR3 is TGTGCCAGCAGGGCAACACCGACAACTAATGAAAAACTGTTTTTT. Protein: CASRATPTTNEKLFF. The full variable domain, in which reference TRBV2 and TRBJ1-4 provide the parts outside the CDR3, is EPEVTQTPSHQVTQMGQEVILRCVPISNHLYFYWYRQILGQKVEFLVSFYNNEISEKSEIFDDQFSVERPDGSNFTLKIRSTKLEDSAMYFCASRATPTTNEKLFFGSGTQLSVL.